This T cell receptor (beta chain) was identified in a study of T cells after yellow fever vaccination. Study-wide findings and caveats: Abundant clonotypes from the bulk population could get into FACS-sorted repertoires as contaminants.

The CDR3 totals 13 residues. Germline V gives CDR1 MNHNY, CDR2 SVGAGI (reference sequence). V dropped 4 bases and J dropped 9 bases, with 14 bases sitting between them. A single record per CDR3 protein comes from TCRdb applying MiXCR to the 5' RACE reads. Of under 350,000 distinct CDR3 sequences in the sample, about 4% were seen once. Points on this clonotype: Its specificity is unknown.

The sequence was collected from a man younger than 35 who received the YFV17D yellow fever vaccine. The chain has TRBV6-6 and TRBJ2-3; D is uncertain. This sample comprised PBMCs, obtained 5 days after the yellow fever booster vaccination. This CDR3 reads CASSFTILETQYF. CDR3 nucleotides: TGTGCCAGCAGTTTTACAATATTGGAGACGCAGTATTTT.